A selection of T cell receptor beta chains follows, all from one sample in a study of cytomegalovirus exposure and HLA in healthy donors. Sequenced by immunoSEQ multiplex PCR; TCRdb stores in-frame clones only, minus some. The data contain fewer than 200,000 clones, about 88% of them singletons. Sequencing was performed on PBMCs. The receptor source for this set is a girl under three years old in good health and CMV-seronegative. The CDR3 runs from the conserved cysteine through the conserved F or W. D genes are given only for firm matches. Size values are once, few and many counts, or a class for expanded clones, and some rows have none.

v_call: TRBV6-6
d_call: NA
j_call: TRBJ2-6
clone_size: NA
cdr3_nt: TGTGCCAGCAGTAGACGACAATCTGGGGCCAACGTCCTGACTTTC
cdr3_aa: CASSRRQSGANVLTF

v_call: TRBV6-1
d_call: TRBD2
j_call: TRBJ2-1
clone_size: NA
cdr3_nt: TGTGCCAGCAGTGAAAAAGGGACTAGAGGGTATGAGCAGTTCTTC
cdr3_aa: CASSEKGTRGYEQFF

v_call: TRBV4-1
d_call: TRBD1
j_call: TRBJ1-2
clone_size: NA
cdr3_nt: TGCGCCAGCAGCCACCCCGACAGGGCCTCCTATGGCTACACCTTC
cdr3_aa: CASSHPDRASYGYTF

v_call: TRBV6-1
d_call: TRBD2
j_call: TRBJ2-3
clone_size: NA
cdr3_nt: TGTGCCAGCAGTGAGGGACTAACAGATACGCAGTATTTT
cdr3_aa: CASSEGLTDTQYF

v_call: TRBV30
d_call: TRBD1
j_call: TRBJ1-3
clone_size: once
cdr3_nt: TGTGCTTTCCGGGACAGGGTTAACTCTGGAAACACCATATATTTT
cdr3_aa: CAFRDRVNSGNTIYF

v_call: TRBV10-3
d_call: NA
j_call: TRBJ2-2
clone_size: NA
cdr3_nt: TGTGCCTCTACAGATTTAGCCGGGGAGCTGTTTTTT
cdr3_aa: CASTDLAGELFF

v_call: TRBV19
d_call: NA
j_call: TRBJ1-5
clone_size: NA
cdr3_nt: TGTGCCAGTAGTAATGGCAGGGGTCCTTTACAGCCCCAGCATTTT
cdr3_aa: CASSNGRGPLQPQHF

v_call: TRBV19
d_call: TRBD1
j_call: TRBJ1-4
clone_size: NA
cdr3_nt: TGTGCCAGTAGTCCCTGGGGACAGGGCGGCGAAAAACTGTTTTTT
cdr3_aa: CASSPWGQGGEKLFF

v_call: TRBV4-2
d_call: NA
j_call: TRBJ2-2
clone_size: NA
cdr3_nt: TGTGCCAGCAGCCGACCACAGGGCACCGGGGAGCTGTTTTTT
cdr3_aa: CASSRPQGTGELFF

v_call: TRBV5-1
d_call: NA
j_call: TRBJ2-2
clone_size: NA
cdr3_nt: TGCGCCAGCAGCTTGTCAACCAGGGCGAACACCGGGGAGCTGTTTTTT
cdr3_aa: CASSLSTRANTGELFF

v_call: TRBV6-1
d_call: TRBD1
j_call: TRBJ2-7
clone_size: NA
cdr3_nt: TGTGCCAGCACCTTGACAGGGAGCTCCTACGAGCAGTACTTC
cdr3_aa: CASTLTGSSYEQYF

v_call: TRBV6-5
d_call: TRBD2
j_call: TRBJ2-5
clone_size: NA
cdr3_nt: TGTGCCAGCAGGTTACTAGCGGCGGAGACCCAGTACTTC
cdr3_aa: CASRLLAAETQYF

v_call: TRBV30
d_call: NA
j_call: TRBJ1-4
clone_size: once
cdr3_nt: TGTGCCTGCAGGGTGAGGGAAAAACTGTTTTTT
cdr3_aa: CACRVREKLFF

v_call: TRBV7-4
d_call: TRBD1
j_call: TRBJ1-3
clone_size: NA
cdr3_nt: TGTGCCAGCAGCCTCCGACAGGGGGCGCTTTATGGTACTGGAAACACCATATATTTT
cdr3_aa: CASSLRQGALYGTGNTIYF

v_call: TRBV6-1
d_call: TRBD1
j_call: TRBJ1-2
clone_size: NA
cdr3_nt: TGTGCCAGCAGGTCCAGGGGGAGTTATGGCTACACCTTC
cdr3_aa: CASRSRGSYGYTF

v_call: TRBV13
d_call: NA
j_call: TRBJ2-5
clone_size: NA
cdr3_nt: TGTGCCAGCAGCTTAGTTAACCAAGAGACCCAGTACTTC
cdr3_aa: CASSLVNQETQYF

v_call: TRBV7-9
d_call: NA
j_call: TRBJ2-5
clone_size: once
cdr3_nt: TGTGCCAGCAGCTCCCCGCCGGGGTCCCAAGAGACCCAGTACTTC
cdr3_aa: CASSSPPGSQETQYF

v_call: TRBV14
d_call: NA
j_call: TRBJ2-3
clone_size: NA
cdr3_nt: TGTGCCAGCAGCCAAGGGCCATCTAGCACAGATACGCAGTATTTT
cdr3_aa: CASSQGPSSTDTQYF

v_call: TRBV6-5
d_call: NA
j_call: TRBJ2-5
clone_size: NA
cdr3_nt: TGTGCCAGCAGTCCCGAAGACAGGTTACAAGAGACCCAGTACTTC
cdr3_aa: CASSPEDRLQETQYF

v_call: TRBV19
d_call: NA
j_call: TRBJ2-3
clone_size: NA
cdr3_nt: NA
cdr3_aa: CASTSVISGTDTQYF

v_call: TRBV7-8
d_call: TRBD1
j_call: TRBJ1-1
clone_size: NA
cdr3_nt: TGTGCCAGCAGCTTGCGGGACAGCTCCCGTGAGGCTTTCTTT
cdr3_aa: CASSLRDSSREAFF

v_call: TRBV19
d_call: TRBD1
j_call: TRBJ1-2
clone_size: NA
cdr3_nt: TGTGCCAGTAGTCCTCCGACAGGGAGGAACTATGGCTACACCTTC
cdr3_aa: CASSPPTGRNYGYTF

v_call: TRBV5-4
d_call: TRBD1
j_call: TRBJ1-2
clone_size: NA
cdr3_nt: TGTGCCAGCAGCTTGGCCGGGACAGGCTATGGCTACACCTTC
cdr3_aa: CASSLAGTGYGYTF

v_call: TRBV4-1
d_call: TRBD1
j_call: TRBJ2-7
clone_size: NA
cdr3_nt: TGCGCCAGCAGCCCCGACGGGACAGATTACTCCTACGAGCAGTACTTC
cdr3_aa: CASSPDGTDYSYEQYF

v_call: TRBV6-1
d_call: NA
j_call: TRBJ2-7
clone_size: NA
cdr3_nt: TGTGCCAGCGGGGACGGGAGCTCCTACGAGCAGTACTTC
cdr3_aa: CASGDGSSYEQYF

v_call: TRBV19
d_call: TRBD1
j_call: TRBJ1-5
clone_size: NA
cdr3_nt: TGTGCCAGTAGTGGCCGGGACAGCCAGCATTTT
cdr3_aa: CASSGRDSQHF

v_call: TRBV5-6
d_call: TRBD1
j_call: TRBJ2-5
clone_size: NA
cdr3_nt: TGTGCCAGCAGCTCCCCTACAGGGGAAGAGACCCAGTACTTC
cdr3_aa: CASSSPTGEETQYF

v_call: TRBV21-1
d_call: NA
j_call: TRBJ2-5
clone_size: few
cdr3_nt: TGTGCCAGCAGCGCAGCGGGAGGGCCACAAGAGACCCAGTACTTC
cdr3_aa: CASSAAGGPQETQYF

v_call: TRBV19
d_call: TRBD1
j_call: TRBJ1-2
clone_size: NA
cdr3_nt: TGTGCCAGTAGCCTGCCAGGGGGCGGCTACACCTTC
cdr3_aa: CASSLPGGGYTF

v_call: TRBV7-6
d_call: NA
j_call: TRBJ2-2
clone_size: NA
cdr3_nt: TGTGCCAGCAGTTTTGAGGGGGCGAACACCGGGGAGCTGTTTTTT
cdr3_aa: CASSFEGANTGELFF

v_call: TRBV2
d_call: TRBD1
j_call: TRBJ2-1
clone_size: NA
cdr3_nt: TGTGCCAGCAGTCGACGGGACAGCAACTACAATGAGCAGTTCTTC
cdr3_aa: CASSRRDSNYNEQFF

v_call: TRBV7-2
d_call: TRBD1
j_call: TRBJ2-7
clone_size: NA
cdr3_nt: TGTGCCAGCAGCCCCTACACCCGAACGACAGGGGAGAGCTACGAGCAGTACTTC
cdr3_aa: CASSPYTRTTGESYEQYF

v_call: TRBV5-1
d_call: NA
j_call: TRBJ1-2
clone_size: NA
cdr3_nt: TGCGCCAGCTCTTTGGGGCCAGGGCATGGCTACACCTTC
cdr3_aa: CASSLGPGHGYTF

v_call: TRBV7-9
d_call: TRBD1
j_call: TRBJ2-7
clone_size: NA
cdr3_nt: TGTGCCAGCAGCCCGGACAGGGGCCACGAGCAGTACTTC
cdr3_aa: CASSPDRGHEQYF

v_call: TRBV10-2
d_call: NA
j_call: TRBJ1-1
clone_size: NA
cdr3_nt: TGCGCCAGCAGTGAGACAGGGTTCACTGAAGCTTTCTTT
cdr3_aa: CASSETGFTEAFF

v_call: TRBV7-9
d_call: NA
j_call: TRBJ2-3
clone_size: NA
cdr3_nt: TGTGCCAGCAGCTACGAGACAGCAATTCCAGATACGCAGTATTTT
cdr3_aa: CASSYETAIPDTQYF

v_call: TRBV12-5
d_call: TRBD1
j_call: TRBJ1-2
clone_size: NA
cdr3_nt: TGTGCTAGTGGTTGGAGGACAGGGGGCGCTTCTTATGGCTACACCTTC
cdr3_aa: CASGWRTGGASYGYTF

v_call: TRBV2
d_call: TRBD1
j_call: TRBJ1-1
clone_size: NA
cdr3_nt: TGTGCCAGCAGGTATCCGGGACAGAAGAACACTGAAGCTTTCTTT
cdr3_aa: CASRYPGQKNTEAFF

v_call: TRBV4-1
d_call: NA
j_call: TRBJ2-4
clone_size: NA
cdr3_nt: TGCGCCAGCAGCCCCGCGACTACCCTGCCGAACATTCAGTACTTC
cdr3_aa: CASSPATTLPNIQYF

v_call: TRBV6-5
d_call: NA
j_call: TRBJ1-5
clone_size: once
cdr3_nt: TGTGCCAGCAGTTACACGGAGCGAGCGGGACCCCAGCATTTT
cdr3_aa: CASSYTERAGPQHF